A selection of T cell receptor beta chains follows, all from one sample in a study of T cell clones after liver transplantation. Profiled with immunoSEQ multiplex PCR; TCRdb holds only in-frame clones, not every one. The sample yields around 100,000 clones, approximately 78% seen once. This specimen consisted of CD4+ T cells from blood, obtained before liver transplant. Source of these receptors: a human donor who received a liver transplant. Both conserved end residues are part of each CDR3. Fields, in order: J gene, clone size, V gene, D gene, CDR3 protein, CDR3 DNA. D genes are given only for firm matches. Clone size is stated in some rows and not others, as once, few, many or a class when expanded.

j_call: TRBJ2-1
clone_size: NA
v_call: TRBV28
d_call: NA
cdr3_aa: CASSSSFNEQFF
cdr3_nt: TGTGCCAGCAGTTCTAGCTTCAATGAGCAGTTCTTC

j_call: TRBJ2-1
clone_size: NA
v_call: TRBV19
d_call: NA
cdr3_aa: CASSMGDNEQFF
cdr3_nt: TGTGCCAGTAGTATGGGAGACAATGAGCAGTTCTTC

j_call: TRBJ1-2
clone_size: NA
v_call: TRBV7-2
d_call: NA
cdr3_aa: CASSPTGATNYGYTF
cdr3_nt: TGTGCCAGCAGCCCGACCGGGGCAACTAACTATGGCTACACCTTC

j_call: TRBJ2-7
clone_size: NA
v_call: TRBV2
d_call: NA
cdr3_aa: CASSPQGQNEQYF
cdr3_nt: TGTGCCAGCAGCCCTCAGGGGCAGAACGAGCAGTACTTC

j_call: TRBJ1-1
clone_size: few
v_call: TRBV11-2
d_call: NA
cdr3_aa: CASSLESLLNTEAFF
cdr3_nt: TGTGCCAGCAGCTTAGAATCCCTTCTGAACACTGAAGCTTTCTTT

j_call: TRBJ2-2
clone_size: NA
v_call: TRBV10-1
d_call: NA
cdr3_aa: CASRYSNTGELFF
cdr3_nt: TGCGCCAGCAGGTACTCGAACACCGGGGAGCTGTTTTTT

j_call: TRBJ2-2
clone_size: NA
v_call: TRBV5-1
d_call: TRBD2
cdr3_aa: CASSLRVAGASTGELFF
cdr3_nt: TGCGCCAGCAGCTTGCGGGTAGCGGGAGCGAGTACCGGGGAGCTGTTTTTT

j_call: TRBJ2-7
clone_size: NA
v_call: TRBV6-6
d_call: NA
cdr3_aa: CASSYSTARSDEQYF
cdr3_nt: TGTGCCAGCAGTTACTCGACCGCCCGAAGCGACGAGCAGTACTTC

j_call: TRBJ2-5
clone_size: once
v_call: TRBV7-7
d_call: TRBD1
cdr3_aa: CASSWDRGETQYF
cdr3_nt: TGTGCCAGCAGCTGGGACAGGGGAGAGACCCAGTACTTC

j_call: TRBJ1-3
clone_size: NA
v_call: TRBV21-1
d_call: NA
cdr3_aa: CASSLLGSSGNTIYF
cdr3_nt: TGTGCCAGCAGCCTCCTAGGGAGCTCTGGAAACACCATATATTTT

j_call: TRBJ2-3
clone_size: NA
v_call: TRBV5-1
d_call: TRBD1
cdr3_aa: CASSLQGAAGGDTQYF
cdr3_nt: TGCGCCAGCAGCTTACAGGGGGCCGCTGGAGGAGATACGCAGTATTTT

j_call: TRBJ1-4
clone_size: few
v_call: TRBV6-5
d_call: NA
cdr3_aa: CASSLTGRVEKLFF
cdr3_nt: TGTGCCAGCAGTCTTACAGGGAGAGTCGAAAAACTGTTTTTT

j_call: TRBJ1-1
clone_size: NA
v_call: TRBV6-4
d_call: NA
cdr3_aa: CASRGPVGQAFF
cdr3_nt: TGTGCCAGCAGGGGGCCGGTGGGTCAAGCTTTCTTT

j_call: TRBJ1-2
clone_size: NA
v_call: TRBV18
d_call: TRBD1
cdr3_aa: CASSPTRDRNYGYTF
cdr3_nt: TGTGCCAGCTCACCAACTCGGGACAGAAACTATGGCTACACCTTC

j_call: TRBJ1-6
clone_size: NA
v_call: TRBV11-1
d_call: NA
cdr3_aa: CASSSPGRFSENSPLHF
cdr3_nt: TGTGCCAGCAGCTCACCCGGACGATTCTCGGAAAATTCACCCCTCCACTTT

j_call: TRBJ2-7
clone_size: NA
v_call: TRBV4-3
d_call: NA
cdr3_aa: CASSQEPSGLPYEQYF
cdr3_nt: TGCGCCAGCAGCCAAGAGCCATCCGGACTTCCCTACGAGCAGTACTTC

j_call: TRBJ2-7
clone_size: NA
v_call: TRBV7-9
d_call: TRBD1
cdr3_aa: CASSISGTASIPISYEQYF
cdr3_nt: TGTGCCAGCAGTATATCCGGGACAGCGTCCATTCCGATCTCCTACGAGCAGTACTTC

j_call: TRBJ2-1
clone_size: once
v_call: TRBV2
d_call: TRBD2
cdr3_aa: CASGTSHGAYNEQFF
cdr3_nt: TGTGCCAGCGGGACTAGCCATGGCGCTTACAATGAGCAGTTCTTC